These 30 T cell receptor beta chains were all obtained from the same sample, sequenced in a study of blood T cell repertoires in COVID-19. Method: immunoSEQ multiplex PCR; TCRdb's copy keeps in-frame clones and lacks some. The profile shows hundreds of thousands of clones, about 91% of them singletons. Sequencing was done on a sample of peripheral blood. These receptors were obtained from a woman younger than 45 with COVID-19, enrolled during active disease.

J is TRBJ2-7 and V is TRBV6-2 or TRBV6-3; D might be TRBD1 (5 bases). This CDR3 comprises 13 residues. From germline, CDR1 is MNHEY and CDR2 SVGEGT. Trimming left V 8 bases short and J 9 bases short, with 20 bases between. This CDR3 is CASRLTGSSGQYV. CDR3 in DNA: TGTGCCAGCCGCCTCACAGGATCCTCGGGGCAGTACGTC.

The chain combines TRBV6-5 with TRBJ1-6; weak D call: TRBD1 (6 bases). The CDR3 is made up of 15 amino acids. Per the germline V gene, CDR1 is MNHEY and CDR2 is SVGAGI. Trimming removed 7 bases from V and 7 bases from J, with 17 bases in between. The CDR3 DNA reads as TGTGCCAGCAAGACCGTCAGGGGCGGCAATTCACCCCTCCACTTT. It translates to CASKTVRGGNSPLHF.

For the CDR3, the DNA is TGTGCCACCAGTGATCCAGGGACTAGCGGGAGGGGGGATACGCAGTATTTT. Translation: CATSDPGTSGRGDTQYF. The genes are TRBV24-1 and TRBJ2-3, with TRBD2 identical over 16 bases. CDR1 is KGHDR and CDR2 is SFDVKD in the germline V gene. The CDR3 spans 17 residues. The trim removed 3 bases at V and 6 bases at J, leaving 5 bases unmatched.

V and J are TRBV9 and TRBJ2-3, with TRBD2 identical over 15 bases. Germline V gene sequence: CDR1 SGDLS, CDR2 YYNGEE. The CDR3 spans 20 residues. J was trimmed by 2 bases and V by 0 bases; bases with no gene match: 10. The CDR3 protein is CASSVGGGTSGRRFTDTQYF. The CDR3 DNA sequence: TGTGCCAGCAGCGTAGGAGGGGGGACTAGCGGGAGGAGGTTCACAGATACGCAGTATTTT. Drawing the rest from reference TRBV9 and TRBJ2-3, the complete variable domain is DSGVTQTPKHLITATGQRVTLRCSPRSGDLSVYWYQQSLDQGLQFLIQYYNGEERAKGNILERFSAQQFPDLHSELNLSSLELGDSALYFCASSVGGGTSGRRFTDTQYFGPGTRLTVL.

V is TRBV7-9 and J is TRBJ1-1; D is uncertain. Trimming took off 5 bases at V and 1 base at J, with 8 bases between the two ends. CDR1 and CDR2 (germline): SEHNR, FQNEAQ (reference sequence). The CDR3 sequence is 13 residues long. The CDR3 DNA is TGTGCCAGCAGCGTTGACACGAACACTGAAGCTTTCTTT. Encoded protein: CASSVDTNTEAFF.

V usage is TRBV5-6 and J usage is TRBJ1-1, with D unresolved. Germline CDR1 reads SGHDT; CDR2 reads YYEEEE. The germline V and J ends were trimmed by 3 bases and 8 bases, with 20 bases remaining between them. The CDR3 sequence is 15 residues long. CDR3 bases: TGTGCCAGCAGCTCAACCTCCCCGGGGATCGAGGAAGCTTTCTTT. This encodes CASSSTSPGIEEAFF.

J is TRBJ2-7 and V is TRBV5-8; D gene ambiguous. V dropped 0 bases and J dropped 4 bases, with 14 bases sitting between them. The CDR3 is 15 amino acids. Per the germline V gene, CDR1 is SGHTS and CDR2 is YDEGEE. Here the CDR3 DNA reads TGTGCCAGCAGCTTGGGTGAGGCAAAAACTTACGAGCAGTACTTC. Protein product: CASSLGEAKTYEQYF.

The chain employs TRBV5-8 and TRBJ2-3, with 9 nucleotides matching TRBD1. The CDR3 is made up of 14 amino acids. The V segment lost 3 bases and the J segment 3 bases; nucleotides outside the gene matches: 2. From germline, CDR1 is SGHTS and CDR2 YDEGEE. CDR3 in amino acids: CASSYGQGTDTQYF. In DNA, the CDR3 is TGTGCCAGCAGCTACGGACAGGGGACAGATACGCAGTATTTT.

The rearrangement uses TRBV15 and TRBJ1-5; D remains ambiguous. This CDR3 has 14 residues. Germline-derived CDR1 and CDR2 are LNHNV and YYDKDF (reference sequence). With 7 bases removed from V and 1 base from J, the gap between germline ends came to 11 bases. The CDR3 coding sequence is TGTGCCACCACGCGGGCGATGAGCAATCAGCCCCAGCATTTT. Encoded protein: CATTRAMSNQPQHF.

The CDR3 bases are TGTGCCAGCAGCGCTCCGACAGGGAGGGAGCAGTACTTC. This encodes CASSAPTGREQYF. The V gene is TRBV6-5, the J gene TRBJ2-7; D might be TRBD1 (7 bases). This CDR3 is built from 13 residues. The germline gives CDR1 MNHEY, CDR2 SVGAGI. With 6 bases removed from V and 7 bases from J, the gap between germline ends came to 16 bases.

The genes are TRBV7-9 and TRBJ2-3; D gene ambiguous. The CDR3 has 14 amino acids. Germline assignment: CDR1 SEHNR and CDR2 FQNEAQ (reference sequence). Deletions cut 1 base from V and 3 bases from J, with 8 bases between. DNA of the CDR3: TGTGCCAGCAGCTTAGTTTCGGTTACAGATACGCAGTATTTT. This encodes CASSLVSVTDTQYF.

The chain carries TRBV18 and TRBJ2-7; 10 bases line up with TRBD2. Germline assignment: CDR1 KGHSH and CDR2 LQKENI. The J segment lost 2 bases and the V segment lost 5 bases, leaving 6 bases of the junction unmatched. The CDR3 runs 15 residues. The CDR3 sequence: CASSARGLAAYEQYV. CDR3 sequence (DNA): TGTGCCAGCTCAGCCCGCGGACTAGCGGCCTACGAGCAGTACGTC.

The chain recombines TRBV29-1 with TRBJ2-3; D may be TRBD2 (6 bases). V gave up 0 bases and J gave up 7 bases, with 14 bases separating them. CDR3 length: 14 residues. Germline values: CDR1 SQVTM, CDR2 ANQGSEA. In nucleotides, the CDR3 is TGCAGCGTTGAAGATGATCGGGACTGGTATACGCAGTATTTT. Translated, it gives CSVEDDRDWYTQYF.

The chain is built from TRBV6-2 or TRBV6-3 and TRBJ1-1; D is possibly TRBD1 (6 bases). V lost 3 bases, J lost 3 bases, and 14 bases lay in between. The length of the CDR3 is 15 residues. Germline V lookup: CDR1 MNHEY, CDR2 SVGEGT. CDR3 amino acids: CASSYHAPGDTEAFF. CDR3 coding DNA: TGTGCCAGCAGTTATCACGCGCCAGGGGACACTGAAGCTTTCTTT.

This sequence joins TRBV9 and TRBJ2-7, with TRBD1 matching 7 bases. CDR3 size: 15 residues. V shed 5 bases and J 5 bases; nucleotides not matched to a gene: 13. Germline CDR1 is SGDLS and CDR2 is YYNGEE. The CDR3 nucleotides read TGTGCCAGCAGTTTGTTAGGGGGCGCGATCGACGAGCAGTACTTC. This gives the protein CASSLLGGAIDEQYF.

The CDR3 is CASSLDRGAAGAADTQYF. The DNA for the CDR3 is TGTGCCAGCAGCTTAGATCGAGGGGCAGCGGGAGCGGCAGATACGCAGTATTTT. This chain links TRBV11-3 with TRBJ2-3; 8 positions match TRBD2. V trimming: 0 bases; J trimming: 4 bases; junction bases outside the gene matches: 12. The germline V gene has CDR1 SGHNT and CDR2 YENEEA. This CDR3 spans 18 amino acids. Full variable domain (missing parts from reference TRBV11-3 and TRBJ2-3): EAGVVQSPRYKIIEKKQPVAFWCNPISGHNTLYWYLQNLGQGPELLIRYENEEAVDDSQLPKDRFSAERLKGVDSTLKIQPAELGDSAVYLCASSLDRGAAGAADTQYFGPGTRLTVL.

A few counts support this clone. The chain couples TRBV3-1 (or the pseudogene TRBV3-2) to TRBJ1-6; no clear D. Germline V gives CDR1 LGHDT, CDR2 YNNKEL (reference sequence). Trimming cost V 5 bases and J 3 bases, with 20 bases left between them. The CDR3 runs 18 residues. CDR3 bases: TGTGCCAGCAGCGGCCCAAAGCCCCGGAACAGCTATAATTCACCCCTCCACTTT. This sequence encodes CASSGPKPRNSYNSPLHF.

The chain has TRBV10-3 and TRBJ2-1, with a tentative D call TRBD2 (5 bases). The CDR3 consists of 14 residues. The V end was cut by 2 bases, the J end by 10 bases, with 15 bases between. CDR1 is ENHRY and CDR2 is SYGVKD in the germline V gene. CDR3 in DNA: TGTGCCATCAGTGAGAACCTAGCCCCCTTAGAGCAGTTCTTC. It is translated as CAISENLAPLEQFF.

The genes are TRBV11-3 and TRBJ1-3; 9 positions match TRBD1. CDR1 SGHNT and CDR2 YENEEA come from the germline V gene. Trimming at V came to 4 bases and at J to 0 bases, leaving 7 bases not matched to a gene. The CDR3 totals 17 residues. The CDR3 sequence is CASSSWTGETSGNTIYF. CDR3 nucleotides: TGTGCCAGCAGCTCCTGGACAGGGGAAACCTCTGGAAACACCATATATTTT.

The rearrangement joins TRBV6-5 to TRBJ1-2; no definite D call. Germline V lookup: CDR1 MNHEY, CDR2 SVGAGI. This CDR3 comprises 13 residues. The V gene lost 2 bases and the J gene lost 1 base, with 5 bases spanning the gap. The CDR3 DNA is TGTGCCAGCAGTTACGACAATAACTATGGCTACACCTTC. Amino acid sequence: CASSYDNNYGYTF.

This sequence joins TRBV2 and TRBJ2-1; 8 nucleotides line up with TRBD1. The J segment lost 0 bases and the V segment lost 10 bases, leaving 32 bases of the junction unmatched. This CDR3 contains 23 residues. Germline V gives CDR1 SNHLY, CDR2 FYNNEI. CDR3 region: CATRLLGQGKAGSSWISYNEQFF. CDR3 coding DNA: TGTGCCACCAGACTTCTCGGACAGGGTAAAGCGGGCTCATCCTGGATCTCCTACAATGAGCAGTTCTTC.

CDR3 loop: CASSLRGTGESYTF. The CDR3 DNA follows: TGTGCCAGCTCGCTCCGTGGAACAGGAGAAAGCTACACCTTC. The rearrangement joins TRBV18 to TRBJ1-2; a possible D gene is TRBD1 (5 bases). Germline assignment: CDR1 KGHSH and CDR2 LQKENI. Between the trimmed V and J ends, which lost 6 bases and 9 bases, there was a span of 20 bases. CDR3 length: 14 amino acids.

The rearrangement joins TRBV15 to TRBJ1-1; no definite D call. V lost 3 bases and J lost 6, with 11 bases in between. Germline V CDR1 and CDR2: LNHNV, YYDKDF (reference sequence). CDR3 length: 13 amino acids. Here the CDR3 reads CATSRQETSEAFF. DNA of the CDR3: TGTGCCACCAGCAGGCAGGAAACATCTGAAGCTTTCTTT.

The chain combines TRBV6-1 with TRBJ2-7; the D gene is possibly TRBD2 (5 bases). The CDR3 contains 16 residues. The V end was cut by 1 base, the J end by 5 bases, with 18 bases between. Germline CDR1 and CDR2: MNHNS and SASEGT. The CDR3, as DNA: TGTGCCAGCAGTGAAGTTAGGGTTTCGGGGAGCGACGAGCAGTACGTC. Amino acid sequence: CASSEVRVSGSDEQYV.

The chain couples TRBV10-3 to TRBJ2-7; D unresolved. V dropped 6 bases and J dropped 2 bases, with 11 bases sitting between them. Germline CDR1 ENHRY, CDR2 SYGVKD. CDR3 length: 13 residues. For the CDR3, the DNA is TGTGCCATCAGCCCTCGGTACGCCTACGAGCAGTACGTC. Protein sequence: CAISPRYAYEQYV.

V gene TRBV6-2 or TRBV6-3 combines with J gene TRBJ1-5, with D hard to call. The CDR3 is 12 residues long. The germline V gene has CDR1 MNHEY and CDR2 SVGEGT. Trimming cost V 6 bases and J 6 bases, with 9 bases left between them. The CDR3 DNA sequence: TGTGCCAGCAGCCTTCGAGGTCAGCCCCAGCATTTT. Translation: CASSLRGQPQHF.

This clone was found a few times. V is TRBV2 and J is TRBJ2-5; 9 bases agree with TRBD2. V dropped 4 bases and J dropped 4; count of bases not matched to a gene: 7. CDR3 length equals 15 residues. The germline V gene encodes CDR1 SNHLY and CDR2 FYNNEI. The CDR3 region has the DNA TGTGCCAGCAGTGCTGCGCGGGGGGGCCCAGAGACCCAGTACTTC. Its protein is CASSAARGGPETQYF.

The CDR3 DNA follows: TGTGCCAGCAGTGAAAGTACAGGGTATGGAGATACGCAGTATTTT. Translated, it gives CASSESTGYGDTQYF. The chain links TRBV6-1 to TRBJ2-3, with D perhaps TRBD1 (6 bases). The CDR3 consists of 15 residues. Germline V gene data show CDR1 as MNHNS and CDR2 as SASEGT. V was shortened by 2 bases and J by 5 bases, with 14 bases between the two germline ends.

V is TRBV2 and J is TRBJ1-3; 7 nucleotides align to TRBD1. The CDR3 contains 16 residues. CDR1 SNHLY and CDR2 FYNNEI come from the germline V gene. V was clipped by 5 bases and J by 0 bases; unmatched bases: 7. CDR3 protein: CASSRRGQLSGNTIYF. The DNA for the CDR3 is TGTGCCAGCAGTCGACGGGGACAGCTCTCTGGAAACACCATATATTTT.

This chain connects TRBV11-3 to TRBJ1-2, with 7 nucleotides matching TRBD1. Per germline, CDR1 SGHNT and CDR2 YENEEA. The CDR3 is 17 amino acids. V trimming: 1 base; J trimming: 2 bases; junction bases outside the gene matches: 10. Here the CDR3 reads CASSLGFAQGENYGYTF. CDR3 sequence (DNA): TGTGCCAGCAGCTTAGGCTTCGCCCAGGGGGAGAACTATGGCTACACCTTC.